Listed below are T cell receptor beta chains from one sample, sequenced in a study of sequential checkpoint blockade in melanoma. Profiling relied on immunoSEQ multiplex PCR, and the TCRdb table lists in-frame clones only, not all of them. The sample lists fewer than 15,000 clones; roughly four fifths were seen once. This sample comprised CD8+ T cells sorted from blood (inferred from file names), obtained from a patient given nivolumab and ipilimumab in sequence. Receptors originate from a human patient with melanoma. Some clones in this sample may be carry-over from other donors' samples. The CDR3 runs from the conserved cysteine through the conserved F or W. D genes are given only for firm matches. Clone size appears in some rows only: once, few, many, or a class for an expanded clone.

J: TRBJ2-7; V: TRBV14; D: .; size: few; DNA: TGTGCCAGCAGCCAAGATGAGGCCTCCTACGAGCAGTACTTC; CDR3: CASSQDEASYEQYF
J: TRBJ2-3; V: TRBV9; D: TRBD2; size: .; DNA: TGTGCCAGCAGCTTAAGCGGGGGGACCACAGATACGCAGTATTTT; CDR3: CASSLSGGTTDTQYF
J: TRBJ2-7; V: TRBV7-8; D: TRBD2; size: .; DNA: TGTGCCAGCAGCCCGGGGAGCGGGGGCTCCTACGAGCAGTACTTC; CDR3: CASSPGSGGSYEQYF
J: TRBJ1-3; V: TRBV9; D: TRBD1; size: .; DNA: TGTGCCAGCAGCCCTTCAGGGGGCCGTGGAAACACCATATATTTT; CDR3: CASSPSGGRGNTIYF
J: TRBJ1-1; V: TRBV2; D: TRBD1; size: .; DNA: TGTGCCAGCAGTCCGTATCTTGGACAGGGGAACACTGAAGCTTTCTTT; CDR3: CASSPYLGQGNTEAFF
J: TRBJ1-3; V: TRBV12-5; D: .; size: few; DNA: TGTGCTAGTGGTTTGGTCCCGAACACCATATATTTT; CDR3: CASGLVPNTIYF
J: TRBJ2-3; V: TRBV4-2; D: .; size: .; DNA: TGTGCCAGCAGCCAAGAGGGGGGGGCAGGAGATACGCAGTATTTT; CDR3: CASSQEGGAGDTQYF
J: TRBJ2-1; V: TRBV27; D: TRBD2; size: .; DNA: TGTGCCAGCAGTTTATGGGCTAGCGGGGGGAATGAGCAGTTCTTC; CDR3: CASSLWASGGNEQFF
J: TRBJ1-2; V: TRBV9; D: TRBD1; size: many; DNA: TGTGCCAGCAGCGGTGACAGGGGGCTCGGCTATGGCTACACCTTC; CDR3: CASSGDRGLGYGYTF
J: TRBJ1-1; V: TRBV4-2; D: TRBD1; size: .; DNA: TGTGCCAGCAGCCAAGATCCGGGACAGGGTCTGACTGAAGCTTTCTTT; CDR3: CASSQDPGQGLTEAFF
J: TRBJ1-5; V: TRBV7-2; D: TRBD1; size: .; DNA: TGTGCCAGCAGCCAAGGGGGCGTCACTCAGCCCCAGCATTTT; CDR3: CASSQGGVTQPQHF
J: TRBJ2-3; V: TRBV27; D: .; size: .; DNA: TGTGCCAGCAGTTCCACAACAGGGATTTGGACAGATACGCAGTATTTT; CDR3: CASSSTTGIWTDTQYF
J: TRBJ2-1; V: TRBV9; D: .; size: .; DNA: TGTGCCAGCAGCGTGATCGAGAACTACAATGAGCAGCTCTTC; CDR3: CASSVIENYNEQLF